These T cell receptor beta chains were read from a single sample in a study of cytomegalovirus exposure and HLA in healthy donors. Profiled with immunoSEQ multiplex PCR; TCRdb holds only in-frame clones, not every one. This table holds around 150,000 clones, about 80% found once. Source material: PBMCs. Source of these receptors: a man aged 25-45 years in good health and CMV-seronegative. The CDR3 runs from the conserved cysteine through the conserved F or W. The order of the fields is V gene, J gene, D gene, clone size, CDR3 DNA, CDR3 protein. A D gene is named only where the DNA matches it firmly. A row's size may be missing; if present it is once, few, many or a size class.

>TRBV4-1|TRBJ2-7|NA|NA
TGCGCCAGCAGCCCGGCCACCCAAGGAGGAGAGCAGTACTTC
CASSPATQGGEQYF
>TRBV27|TRBJ2-1|TRBD2|NA
TGTGCCAGCAGTTCCCACCTCGCGGGAGTCATGTGGAATGAGCAGTTCTTC
CASSSHLAGVMWNEQFF
>TRBV25-1|TRBJ1-5|NA|few
TGTGCCAGCAGTGATGATCAGGCAACAGAAAACAATCAGCCCCAGCATTTT
CASSDDQATENNQPQHF
>TRBV7-9|TRBJ2-5|TRBD1|NA
TGTGCCAGCAGCCCAGGGACAGGTGAAGAGACCCAGTACTTC
CASSPGTGEETQYF
>TRBV6-6|TRBJ1-1|NA|few
TGTGCCAGCAGTTACTCTTATTCGAACACTGAAGCTTTCTTT
CASSYSYSNTEAFF
>TRBV19|TRBJ1-2|TRBD1|NA
TGTGCCAGTACTCGGACAGGGGACTATGGCTACACCTTC
CASTRTGDYGYTF
>TRBV6-6|TRBJ1-2|TRBD1|NA
TGTGCCAGCAGTCTGACCGAGGACAGGGTTAACTATGGCTACACCTTC
CASSLTEDRVNYGYTF
>TRBV2|TRBJ2-7|TRBD1|NA
TGTGCCACCCAACCGCGGGCAGGGGGATCCTACGAGCAGTACTTC
CATQPRAGGSYEQYF
>TRBV29-1|TRBJ2-5|TRBD2|NA
TGCAGCGTTGTCGTTCTCTCGGGACTAGCGGAACAAGAGACCCAGTACTTC
CSVVVLSGLAEQETQYF
>TRBV28|TRBJ1-1|NA|NA
TGTGCCAGCAGTTTTCGTGACACTGAAGCTTTCTTT
CASSFRDTEAFF
>TRBV7-8|TRBJ2-3|TRBD1|NA
TGTGCCAGCAGCCGGGACAGGGGCGATACGCAGTATTTT
CASSRDRGDTQYF
>TRBV30|TRBJ2-5|NA|NA
TGTGCCTGGAGTATTCTTACCGGGGAGACCCAGTACTTC
CAWSILTGETQYF
>TRBV2|TRBJ2-1|TRBD2|NA
TGTGCCAGCAGTGGGAGGACTAGCGGGATTAGGAATGAGCAGTTCTTC
CASSGRTSGIRNEQFF
>TRBV7-9|TRBJ2-1|TRBD1|NA
TGTGCCAGCAGCTTTGGGACAGGTAGTGATGAGCAGTTCTTC
CASSFGTGSDEQFF
>TRBV5-1|TRBJ2-1|TRBD1|once
TGCGCCAGCAGCTTGGCCGGGACAGGGCAGTTCTTC
CASSLAGTGQFF
>TRBV4-1|TRBJ2-1|TRBD1|NA
TGCGCCAGCAGCCCTCGACAGGGTTTCATCGAGCAGTTCTTC
CASSPRQGFIEQFF
>TRBV12-5|TRBJ2-3|NA|NA
TGTGCTAGTGGCGAAGGACTCCACCAAGATACGCAGTATTTT
CASGEGLHQDTQYF
>TRBV5-1|TRBJ1-4|TRBD1|NA
TGCGCCAGCAGCTGGGGAACAGGGGCGAGAGAAAAACTGTTTTTT
CASSWGTGAREKLFF
>TRBV5-4|TRBJ1-2|TRBD1|once
TGTGCCAGCAGCAAAACAGGGGGCGGCTACACCTTC
CASSKTGGGYTF
>TRBV2|TRBJ2-7|TRBD1|NA
TGTGCCAGCAAGGGACAGGGCAGGAACGAGCAGTACTTC
CASKGQGRNEQYF
>TRBV15|TRBJ1-5|NA|NA
TGTGCCACCAGCAACACGGGACAAAGTAGCAATCAGCCCCAGCATTTT
CATSNTGQSSNQPQHF
>TRBV6-5|TRBJ2-3|NA|NA
TGTGCCAGCAGGGGGGCCTGGGGCACAGATACGCAGTATTTT
CASRGAWGTDTQYF
>TRBV29-1|TRBJ2-7|TRBD1|NA
TGCAGCGCTCGTGGGGGGGGGACAGGGGATGGAGGAGAGCAGTACTTC
CSARGGGTGDGGEQYF
>TRBV4-1|TRBJ1-3|NA|NA
TGCGCCAGCAGCTCCCTGACAGGCGGCTCTGGAAACACCATATATTTT
CASSSLTGGSGNTIYF
>TRBV18|TRBJ1-1|NA|few
TGTGCCAGCTCACCGGAACGCAGCCGCGGAGCTTTCTTT
CASSPERSRGAFF
>TRBV2|TRBJ2-7|TRBD2|few
TGTGCCAGCAGGGGGATAGCGGGAGGGATCTACGAGCAGTACTTC
CASRGIAGGIYEQYF
>TRBV19|TRBJ2-1|NA|once
TGTGCCAGTAGCGGACTCTCGTACAATGAGCAGTTCTTC
CASSGLSYNEQFF